This T cell receptor (beta chain) was recorded in a study of coeliac disease (dated by TCRdb to between 2022 and 2023). About the investigation overall: Each coeliac patient was placed into one of three groups: newly diagnosed active disease, refractory coeliac disease type I, or disease controlled by a gluten-free diet. Because high-resolution HLA typing was not available, biased TRBV7-2 usage was examined as a proof of principle. Small intestinal lymphocyte fractions from coeliac and non-coeliac patients were analysed in the study using next-generation sequencing of rearranged TRB and TRG CDR3 regions. The study was aimed at characterising TR repertoires of small intestinal T cells in active, refractory type I and gluten-free-diet-treated coeliac disease. The full study included roughly 30 patients: around 22 with serologically confirmed coeliac disease and 8 controls with non-small intestinal disorders. TRB sequencing worked for samples from 26 to 35 subjects, and these included about 22 paired bulk unsorted intraepithelial and lamina propria cell samples.

Cells were frozen in liquid nitrogen in DMSO/FBS as aliquots of 400,000 to 550,000 cells, with a single aliquot from each fraction going to sequencing. Every one of the 30 study patients had an endoscopy and a small intestinal biopsy. Intraepithelial cells were released by stirring biopsies for one hour at 37°C in RPMI containing EGTA, MgCl2 and 1% FBS. Genomic DNA was extracted from frozen unsorted cell fractions with the Qiagen DNeasy blood extraction kit. Broad study findings and their caveats: TRB repertoires were mostly private, with most amino acid sequences found in only one sample, and V-gene usage showed no significant difference between disease groups. The authors considered the approach unsuitable for unbiased detection of gliadin-specific T cells, which are scarce and rarely shared between patients. Compared with controls, active coeliac intraepithelial and lamina propria samples had TRB and TRG repertoires of lower clonality, which suggests that diverse T cells were recruited. Separating intraepithelial cells from lamina propria cells did not give high-purity fractions, so cross-contamination between the two compartments may have occurred.

According to the germline V gene, CDR1 reads MDHEN and CDR2 reads SYDVKM. The CDR3 spans 12 residues, from the cysteine through the phenylalanine. Solely the CDR3 DNA is kept, with 36 bases framed from the first base. V and J lose 5 bases and 9 bases, and a span of 13 bases separates them. Library construction relied on the immunoSEQ multiplex PCR assay. In a multiplexed PCR, the TR loci were amplified; reverse primers were designed against J gene segments, whereas forward primers were designed against V gene segments. The Illumina HiSeq System was used to sequence the amplified CDR3 regions. The original pipeline was this. To strip out PCR and sequencing errors and collapse the data into unique sequences, a nearest-neighbour algorithm merged closely related reads. Each repertoire was summarised by clonality and by T cell density, with T cell density defined as TR molecules per amount of genomic DNA input. CDR3 amino acid sequences present in at least 80% of unsorted samples were defined as public TRs, and these public TRs were then tested for differential abundance between coeliac and control samples. Kruskal-Wallis tests followed by Dunn post-tests were used to test for differences in clonality and density between disease groups. In TCRdb, the immuneACCESS table is reduced to in-frame sequences with V and J assigned. These tables do not hold every clone; where another copy was compared, an unresolved V gene accounts for under half, and the others remain unexplained. V and J calls plus clone size are reproduced from that table; the DNA served to infer D and trimming. This sample gives some 3,100 clones in total; 64% of them show up just once. The top ten constitute 37% of the sample.

This clone was found once. No cognate antigen has been identified for it. It has no much larger one-base neighbor in the sample; base qualities were not kept. The chain links TRBV28 with TRBJ1-1; the D gene cannot be resolved reliably. What was sequenced was intraepithelial lymphocytes from the gut. Explained via the paper, the cell subset or site label denotes: intraepithelial cell (IEC) fraction of small intestinal biopsy. This TCR came from a middle-aged woman. The sequenced DNA: TGTGCCAGCAGTCCACTCGCGAGCCAAGCTTTCTTT. Translated, it gives CASSPLASQAFF.